One TCR beta chain is described in this entry. As yet, its antigen is unknown. CDR1 and CDR2 (germline): SNHLY, FYNNEI. Trimming cost V 7 bases and J 3 bases, with 12 bases left between them. The CDR3 runs 13 residues. The sample originates from a study of T cells in tumors after PD-1 blockade. In the study overall: During anti-PD-1 treatment, some patients continued daily vismodegib 150 mg. Study-level points and caveats: After therapy, most expanded exhausted CD8+ clones were absent pre-treatment, suggesting clonal replacement.

Before and after PD-1 blockade, biopsies were collected from the same primary tumor site. Here immunoSEQ multiplex PCR was the method, and the copy in TCRdb shows in-frame clones only, minus some. The sample holds about 7,700 clones; 60% to 80% are singletons and the top ten take 8.9%. The sequences come from tumor tissue, collected after anti-PD-1 treatment. The sequence was obtained from a human donor with basal cell carcinoma. This sequence joins TRBV2 and TRBJ1-1; D ambiguous. This chain's CDR3 is CASNLMEDTEAFF. The CDR3 DNA reads as TGTGCCAGCAATTTAATGGAGGACACTGAAGCTTTCTTT.